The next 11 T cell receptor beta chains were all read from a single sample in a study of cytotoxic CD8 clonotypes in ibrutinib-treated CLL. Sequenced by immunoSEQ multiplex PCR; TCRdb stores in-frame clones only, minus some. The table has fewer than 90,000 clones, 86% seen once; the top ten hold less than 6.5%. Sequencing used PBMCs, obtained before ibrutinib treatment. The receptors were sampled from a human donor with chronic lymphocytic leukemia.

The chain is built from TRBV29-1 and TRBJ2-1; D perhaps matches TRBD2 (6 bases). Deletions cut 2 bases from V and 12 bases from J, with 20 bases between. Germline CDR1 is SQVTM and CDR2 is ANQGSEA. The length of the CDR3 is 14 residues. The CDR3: CSVERWDFPRVQFF. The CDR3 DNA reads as TGCAGCGTTGAACGATGGGACTTCCCGCGAGTGCAGTTCTTC.

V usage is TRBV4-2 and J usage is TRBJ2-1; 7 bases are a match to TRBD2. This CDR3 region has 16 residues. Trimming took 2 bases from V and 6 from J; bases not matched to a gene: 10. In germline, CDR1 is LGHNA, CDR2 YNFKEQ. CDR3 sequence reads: CASSQTNRAGTNEQFF. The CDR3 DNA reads TGTGCCAGCAGCCAAACCAACAGAGCGGGAACCAATGAGCAGTTCTTC.

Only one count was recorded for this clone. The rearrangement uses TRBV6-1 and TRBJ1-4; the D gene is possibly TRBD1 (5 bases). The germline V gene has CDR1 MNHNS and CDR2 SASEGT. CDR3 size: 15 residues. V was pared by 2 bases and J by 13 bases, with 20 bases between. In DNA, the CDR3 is TGTGCCAGCAGTGAATTTGACAGTTTCTTAAAAAGACTGTTTTTT. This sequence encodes CASSEFDSFLKRLFF.

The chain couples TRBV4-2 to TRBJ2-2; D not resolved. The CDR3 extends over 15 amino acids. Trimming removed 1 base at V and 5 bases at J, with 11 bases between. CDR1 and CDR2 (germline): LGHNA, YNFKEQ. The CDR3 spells CASSQVMPRTGELFF. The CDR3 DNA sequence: TGTGCCAGCAGCCAAGTCATGCCGAGAACCGGGGAGCTGTTTTTT.

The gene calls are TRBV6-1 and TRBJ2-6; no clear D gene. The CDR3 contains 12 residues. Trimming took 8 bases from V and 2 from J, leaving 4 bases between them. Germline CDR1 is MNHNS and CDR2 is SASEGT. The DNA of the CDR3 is TGTGCCAGCCAGCCTGGGGCCAACGTCCTGACTTTC. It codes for CASQPGANVLTF.

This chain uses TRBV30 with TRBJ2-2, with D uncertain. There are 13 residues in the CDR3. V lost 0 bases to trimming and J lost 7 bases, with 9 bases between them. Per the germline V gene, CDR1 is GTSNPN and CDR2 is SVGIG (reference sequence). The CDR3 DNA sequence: TGTGCCTGGAGTGTGCGTTTGAGCGGGGAGCTGTTTTTT. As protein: CAWSVRLSGELFF.

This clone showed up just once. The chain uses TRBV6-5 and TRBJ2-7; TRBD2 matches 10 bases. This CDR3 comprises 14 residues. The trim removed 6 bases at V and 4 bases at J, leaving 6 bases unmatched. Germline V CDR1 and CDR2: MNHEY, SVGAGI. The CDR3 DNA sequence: TGTGCCAGCAGCCCGGGACTAGCGCGGTACGAGCAGTACTTC. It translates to CASSPGLARYEQYF.

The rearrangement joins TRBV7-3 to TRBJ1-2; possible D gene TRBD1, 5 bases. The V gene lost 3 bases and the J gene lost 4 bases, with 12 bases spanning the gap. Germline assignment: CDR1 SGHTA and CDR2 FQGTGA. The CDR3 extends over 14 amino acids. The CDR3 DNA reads TGTGCCAGCAGCTTGGGCAGGGTTAGCTATGGCTACACCTTC. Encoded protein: CASSLGRVSYGYTF.

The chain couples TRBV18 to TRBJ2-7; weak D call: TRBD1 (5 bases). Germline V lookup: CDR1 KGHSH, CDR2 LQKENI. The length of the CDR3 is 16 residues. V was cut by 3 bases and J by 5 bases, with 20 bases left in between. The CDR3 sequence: CASSPPSHNKQDEQYF. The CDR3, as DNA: TGTGCCAGCTCACCTCCTTCCCATAATAAACAGGACGAGCAGTACTTC.

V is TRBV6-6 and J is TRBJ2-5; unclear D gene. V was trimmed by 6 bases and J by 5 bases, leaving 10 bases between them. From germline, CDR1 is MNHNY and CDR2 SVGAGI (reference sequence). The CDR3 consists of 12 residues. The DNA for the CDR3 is TGTGCCAGCAGCGTCGGTGGGGAGACCCAGTACTTC. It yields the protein CASSVGGETQYF.

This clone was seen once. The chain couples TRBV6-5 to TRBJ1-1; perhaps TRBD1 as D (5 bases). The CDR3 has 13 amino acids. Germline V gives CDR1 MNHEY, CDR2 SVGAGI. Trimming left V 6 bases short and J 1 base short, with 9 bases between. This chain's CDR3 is CASSGAANTEAFF. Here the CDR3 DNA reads TGTGCCAGCAGCGGGGCGGCGAACACTGAAGCTTTCTTT.